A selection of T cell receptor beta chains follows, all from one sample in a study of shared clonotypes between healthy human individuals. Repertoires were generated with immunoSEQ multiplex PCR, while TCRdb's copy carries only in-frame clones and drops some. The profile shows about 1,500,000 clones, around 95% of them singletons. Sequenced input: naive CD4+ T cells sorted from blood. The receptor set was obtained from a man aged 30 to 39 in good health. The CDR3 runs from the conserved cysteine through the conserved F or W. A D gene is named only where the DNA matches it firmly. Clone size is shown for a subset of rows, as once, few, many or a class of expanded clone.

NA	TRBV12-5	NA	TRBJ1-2	CASGLAGGRDGYTF	TGTGCTAGTGGTTTGGCGGGTGGGAGAGATGGCTACACCTTC
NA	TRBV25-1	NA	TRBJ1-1	CASTVGMNTEAFF	TGTGCCAGCACCGTAGGGATGAACACTGAAGCTTTCTTT
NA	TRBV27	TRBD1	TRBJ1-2	CASAVDRGRHYTF	TGTGCCAGCGCCGTGGACAGGGGGCGACACTACACCTTC
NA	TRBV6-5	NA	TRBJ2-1	CASSYSGGIDNGQFF	TGTGCCAGCAGTTACTCTGGGGGGATCGACAATGGGCAGTTCTTC
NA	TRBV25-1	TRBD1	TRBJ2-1	CASSELGDRNNEQFF	TGTGCCAGCAGTGAATTAGGGGACAGGAACAATGAGCAGTTCTTC
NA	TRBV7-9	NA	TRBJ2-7	CASSRVKPGEQYF	TGTGCCAGCAGCCGAGTCAAACCGGGCGAGCAGTACTTC
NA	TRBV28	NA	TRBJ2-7	CASTRGTPKYEQYF	TGTGCCAGCACCCGAGGGACCCCCAAGTACGAGCAGTACTTC
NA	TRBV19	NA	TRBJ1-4	CASSIVQGSEKLFF	TGTGCCAGTAGTATAGTTCAGGGAAGTGAAAAACTGTTTTTT
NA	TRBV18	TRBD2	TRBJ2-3	CASSPGLAGRDTQYF	TGTGCCAGCTCCCCGGGACTAGCCGGCCGGGATACGCAGTATTTT
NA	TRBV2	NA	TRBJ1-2	CASSEGLGGYTF	TGTGCCAGCAGTGAGGGGCTTGGAGGCTACACCTTC
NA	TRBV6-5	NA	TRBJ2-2	CASSYAGELFF	TGTGCCAGCAGTTACGCCGGGGAGCTGTTTTTT
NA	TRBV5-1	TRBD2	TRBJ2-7	CASSPGLAVSYEQYF	TGCGCCAGCAGCCCAGGACTAGCGGTTTCCTACGAGCAGTACTTC
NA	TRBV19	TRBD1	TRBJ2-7	CASSRTGQFYEQYF	TGTGCCAGTAGCCGGACAGGGCAGTTCTACGAGCAGTACTTC
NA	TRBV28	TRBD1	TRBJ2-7	CASRVDRGYYEQYF	TGTGCCAGCAGGGTCGACAGGGGATACTACGAGCAGTACTTC
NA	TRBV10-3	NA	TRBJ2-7	CAISADRYEQYF	TGTGCCATCAGTGCTGACAGATACGAGCAGTACTTC
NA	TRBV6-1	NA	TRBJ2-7	CASSEAVRSYEQYF	TGTGCCAGCAGTGAAGCCGTTAGATCCTACGAGCAGTACTTC
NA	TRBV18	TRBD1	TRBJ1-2	CASSPLQGSKDGYTF	TGTGCCAGCTCACCGTTACAGGGGAGTAAGGATGGCTACACCTTC
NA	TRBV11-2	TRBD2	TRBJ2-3	CASRPSGRFTDTQYF	TGTGCCAGCAGACCGAGCGGGAGGTTCACAGATACGCAGTATTTT
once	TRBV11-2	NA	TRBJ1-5	CASSSRRDQPQHF	TGTGCCAGCAGCTCGAGAAGGGATCAGCCCCAGCATTTT
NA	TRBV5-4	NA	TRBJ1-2	CASSPERRNYGYTF	TGTGCCAGCAGCCCGGAGCGCAGAAACTATGGCTACACCTTC
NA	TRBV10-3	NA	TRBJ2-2	CAIRKGVTRGTGELFF	TGTGCCATTCGAAAAGGGGTGACGAGGGGGACCGGGGAGCTGTTTTTT
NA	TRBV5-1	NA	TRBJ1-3	CASSLDRTHSNRFGNTIYF	TGCGCCAGCAGCTTGGACAGGACCCATTCTAATAGATTTGGAAACACCATATATTTT
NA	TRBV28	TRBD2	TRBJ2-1	CASSREGVSYNEQFF	TGTGCCAGCAGCCGGGAGGGGGTATCCTACAATGAGCAGTTCTTC
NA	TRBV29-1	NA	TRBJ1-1	CSVGELGAEAFF	TGCAGCGTTGGAGAGTTGGGGGCTGAAGCTTTCTTT
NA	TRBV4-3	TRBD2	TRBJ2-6	CASSQDSPGLAGSGANVLTF	TGCGCCAGCAGCCAAGATTCTCCGGGACTAGCGGGATCTGGGGCCAACGTCCTGACTTTC
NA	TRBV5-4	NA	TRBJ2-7	CVFKPEASVGEQYF	TGTGTCTTCAAACCGGAGGCGAGCGTGGGCGAGCAGTACTTC
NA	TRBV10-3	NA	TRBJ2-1	CAISGRDRGNEQFF	TGTGCCATCAGTGGACGGGACCGGGGCAATGAGCAGTTCTTC
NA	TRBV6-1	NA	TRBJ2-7	CASCGNSYEQYF	TGTGCCAGCTGTGGAAACTCCTACGAGCAGTACTTC
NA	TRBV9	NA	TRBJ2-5	CASSARGSWGQETQYF	TGTGCCAGCAGCGCAAGGGGGAGTTGGGGTCAAGAGACCCAGTACTTC
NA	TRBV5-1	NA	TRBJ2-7	CASSPVATSRYEQYF	TGCGCCAGCAGCCCGGTCGCCACCTCTCGGTACGAGCAGTACTTC
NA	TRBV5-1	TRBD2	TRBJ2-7	CASSHGLAAYEQYF	TGCGCCAGCAGCCACGGACTAGCGGCCTACGAGCAGTACTTC
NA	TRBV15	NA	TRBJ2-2	CATSRESGELFF	TGTGCCACCAGCAGAGAGTCTGGGGAGCTGTTTTTT